This T cell receptor (beta chain) was recovered during a study of human T cells and chemical hapten exposure (dated by TCRdb to the early 2020s). General notes on the study: For sensitization, 2% DPC in acetone was applied to a 2 cm by 2 cm area of upper inner arm skin. Patch testing on the upper back used Finn chambers containing 0.01% DPC, with scoring done after 6 days according to International Contact Dermatitis Research Group standards. Most of the patients in the cohort were female, and the cohort covered alopecia areata with under or over 50% scalp involvement, alopecia totalis and alopecia universalis. Patients additionally received weekly therapeutic DPC doses to the scalp throughout the approximately 25-week study period. About 29 alopecia patients gave blood for TCR sequencing at one to four time points (pre-sensitization, 2, 6 and 24 weeks). Peripheral blood TCR repertoire changes were tracked in vivo in alopecia patients during primary and secondary sensitization to the hapten diphenylcyclopropenone (DPC). Patient blood was sampled pre-sensitization (week 0) and at 2, 6 and about 24 weeks after DPC sensitization. Libraries were pooled for sequencing, and variation in per-sample TCR yields was attributed mainly to small differences in library volumes within the pool.

The library came from RACE. The sequencing machine was a NextSeq 500. During library preparation, unique molecular identifiers were attached to individual cDNA molecules so that TCRs could be counted in a quantitative, reproducible way. Each blood RNA sample was used to sequence both TCR alpha and TCR beta chains. In the original analysis: Samples had a median of approximately 93,000 TCRs, with a range from about 23,224 to 750,000. V, J and CDR3 annotation of the TCR reads was carried out using the Decombinator software suite. For PS versus PT1 abundance plots, all samples were subsampled to the same number of TCRs (28,000). TCRs were defined as expanded if absent before sensitization and observed at least eight times at the 2-week time point. TCRdb applied fastp at Q25 and MiXCR to the public reads, then kept only in-frame beta chains. Each CDR3 protein gets just one entry, which takes the most common genes and DNA from the rows behind it. TCRdb's processing, not the study's, gives the V and J calls here. The sample contains over 95,000 distinct CDR3 sequences, roughly an eighth of them found a single time. The biggest ten clones account for 2% to 2.5% of the sample.

The time point label here, explained by the study, means: patch test 1, 2 weeks after DPC sensitization. The sample's treatment or condition label, in plain terms: therapeutic diphenylcyclopropenone sensitization with weekly scalp DPC. At each patch-test visit, blood was drawn before the patch test was applied. Patients were considered eligible if aged 18 to 70, diagnosed with alopecia and deemed suitable for DPC therapy, and patients were excluded if pregnant. Total RNA was isolated from unfractionated whole blood collected in Tempus Blood RNA tubes. General findings and caveats noted by the study authors: Alopecia, a presumed autoimmune disease, was present in all patients, so the immune response of the patients might differ from that of healthy individuals. Compared with pre-sensitization or healthy control sets, expanded TCRs formed significantly more large CDR3 similarity clusters, which is consistent with antigen-driven responses. Repeated subsampling changed both the strength of the expansion versus patch-test correlation and the threshold at which the correlation became significant. No change with DPC sensitization was found in the number of TCRs above 1 in 1000 frequency, and no evidence of global repertoire structure alterations was found. Patch test score correlated positively with the number of PT1 expanded TCRs, reaching significance at thresholds 8, 16 and 32 but not at 4.

This clonotype has a count of ten or more. Its antigen is still unknown. Per-nucleotide qualities are absent, and no much larger clonotype sits a single base away. Trimming removed 2 bases from V and 5 bases from J, leaving 12 bases between the germline ends. Inclusive of the bounding cysteine and phenylalanine, the CDR3 is 14 residues long. Here the CDR3 DNA is all that survives: 42 bases in frame from base 1. CDR1 is given as LGHNA and CDR2 as YNFKEQ, both from the germline V gene. The chain was built from TRBV4-2 and TRBJ2-5; the D gene is not confidently resolved. The clonotype comes from a woman in her thirties or forties with alopecia areata. Some clones in this sample may be carry-over from other donors' samples. This specimen consisted of whole blood, obtained in connection with sensitization to the hapten diphenylcyclopropenone (DPC). The CDR3 corresponds to CASSQPGSEETQYF. The DNA sequence is given as TGTGCCAGCAGCCAACCTGGCTCGGAGGAGACCCAGTACTTC.